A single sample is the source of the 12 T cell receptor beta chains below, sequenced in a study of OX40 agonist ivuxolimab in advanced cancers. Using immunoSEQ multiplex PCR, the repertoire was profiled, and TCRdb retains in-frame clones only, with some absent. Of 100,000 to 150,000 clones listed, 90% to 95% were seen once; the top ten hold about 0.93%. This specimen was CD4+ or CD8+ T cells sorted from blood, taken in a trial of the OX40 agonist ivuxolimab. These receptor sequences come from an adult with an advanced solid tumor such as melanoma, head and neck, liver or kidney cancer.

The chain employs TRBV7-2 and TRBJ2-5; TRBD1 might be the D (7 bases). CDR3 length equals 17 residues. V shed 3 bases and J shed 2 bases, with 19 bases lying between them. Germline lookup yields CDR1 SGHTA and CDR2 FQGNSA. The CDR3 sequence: CASSFRGTAFLQETQYF. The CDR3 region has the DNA TGTGCCAGCAGCTTCCGGGGGACAGCTTTTTTGCAAGAGACCCAGTACTTC.

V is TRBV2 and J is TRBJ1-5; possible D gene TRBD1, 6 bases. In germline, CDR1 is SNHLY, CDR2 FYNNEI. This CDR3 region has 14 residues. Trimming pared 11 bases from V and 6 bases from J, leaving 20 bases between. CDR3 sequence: CASRGDTGIQPQHF. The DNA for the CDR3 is TGTGCCTCCCGGGGGGACACTGGAATTCAGCCCCAGCATTTT.

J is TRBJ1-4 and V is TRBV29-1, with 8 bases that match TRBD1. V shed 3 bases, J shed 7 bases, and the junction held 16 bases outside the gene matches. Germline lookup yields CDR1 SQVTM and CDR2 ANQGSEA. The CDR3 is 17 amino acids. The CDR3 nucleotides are TGCAGCGTTGATCCCGGGACAGGTCTCGGAGGTCGTGAAAAACTGTTTTTT. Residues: CSVDPGTGLGGREKLFF.

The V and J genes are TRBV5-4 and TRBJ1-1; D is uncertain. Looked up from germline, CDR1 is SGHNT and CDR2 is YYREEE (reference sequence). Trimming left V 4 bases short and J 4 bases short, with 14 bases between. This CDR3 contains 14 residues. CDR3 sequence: CASSLNPLTTEAFF. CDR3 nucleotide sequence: TGTGCCAGCAGCCTGAACCCCTTGACCACTGAAGCTTTCTTT.

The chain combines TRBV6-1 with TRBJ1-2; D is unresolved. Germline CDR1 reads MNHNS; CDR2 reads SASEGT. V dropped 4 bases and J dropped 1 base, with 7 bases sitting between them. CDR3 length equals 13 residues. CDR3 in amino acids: CASSVGDNYGYTF. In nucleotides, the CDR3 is TGTGCCAGCAGTGTGGGCGATAACTATGGCTACACCTTC.

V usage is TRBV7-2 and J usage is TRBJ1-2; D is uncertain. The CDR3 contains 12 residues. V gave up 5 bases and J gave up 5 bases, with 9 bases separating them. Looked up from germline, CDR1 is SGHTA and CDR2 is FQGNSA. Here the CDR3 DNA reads TGTGCCAGCAGCCATAGTCGGTATGGCTACACCTTC. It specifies CASSHSRYGYTF.

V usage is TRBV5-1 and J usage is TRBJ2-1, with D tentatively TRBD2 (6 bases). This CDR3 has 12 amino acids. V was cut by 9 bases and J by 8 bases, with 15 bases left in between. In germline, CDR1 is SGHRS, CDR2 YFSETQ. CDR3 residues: CATPDPGDEQFF. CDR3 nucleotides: TGCGCCACCCCTGATCCGGGGGATGAGCAGTTCTTC.

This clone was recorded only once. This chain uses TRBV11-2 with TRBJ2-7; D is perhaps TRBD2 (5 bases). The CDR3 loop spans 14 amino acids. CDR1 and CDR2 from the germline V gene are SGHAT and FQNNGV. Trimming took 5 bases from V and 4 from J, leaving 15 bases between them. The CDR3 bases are TGTGCCAGCAGCCCAAGAGGGAAGGGATACGAGCAGTACTTC. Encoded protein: CASSPRGKGYEQYF.

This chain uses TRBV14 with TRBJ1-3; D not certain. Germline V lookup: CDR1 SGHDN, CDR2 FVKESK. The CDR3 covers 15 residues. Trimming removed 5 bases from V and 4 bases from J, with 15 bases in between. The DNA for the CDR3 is TGTGCCAGCAGCGGACGGACCCCCACGGGAAACACCATATATTTT. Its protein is CASSGRTPTGNTIYF.

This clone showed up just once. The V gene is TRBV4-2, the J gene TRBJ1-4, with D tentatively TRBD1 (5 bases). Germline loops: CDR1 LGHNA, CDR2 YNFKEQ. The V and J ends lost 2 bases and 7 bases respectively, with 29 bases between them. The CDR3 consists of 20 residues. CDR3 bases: TGTGCCAGCAGCCAACTCACTCCGGGGATCCGGACGGGACGGATTGAAAAACTGTTTTTT. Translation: CASSQLTPGIRTGRIEKLFF.

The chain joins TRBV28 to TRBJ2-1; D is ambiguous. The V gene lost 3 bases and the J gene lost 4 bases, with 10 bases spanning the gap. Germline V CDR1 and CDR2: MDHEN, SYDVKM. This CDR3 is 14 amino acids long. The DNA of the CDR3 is TGTGCCAGCAGTTTGCCGGACGGTTACAATGAGCAGTTCTTC. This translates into CASSLPDGYNEQFF.

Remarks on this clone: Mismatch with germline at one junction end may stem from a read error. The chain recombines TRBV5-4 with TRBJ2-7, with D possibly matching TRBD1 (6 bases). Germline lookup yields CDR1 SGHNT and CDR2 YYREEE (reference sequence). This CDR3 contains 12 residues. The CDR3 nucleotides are TGTGCCAGAAGCTCTAGGGGGTACGAGCAGTACTTC. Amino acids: CARSSRGYEQYF.